The rows below give T cell receptor beta chains drawn from one sample of a study of T cell responses to AZD1222 COVID-19 vaccine. Sequencing was performed with immunoSEQ multiplex PCR; in TCRdb, only in-frame clones are kept and a portion is missing. The repertoire holds about 140,000 clones, with approximately 89% as singletons. The material was peripheral blood, obtained on day 0 of AZD1222 vaccination. The receptors were sampled from an adult in good health. The CDR3 runs from the conserved cysteine through the conserved F or W. D genes are given only for firm matches. Clone size is given for some rows only: seen once, a few or many times, or a class if the clone is expanded.

TRBV5-1	12	TRBJ2-1	.	.	TGCGCCAGCAGTACTCCCTACAATGAGCAGTTCTTC	CASSTPYNEQFF
TRBV11-3	14	TRBJ2-1	.	.	TGTGCCAGCAGCGTAGTGGGGGGATACAATGAGCAGTTCTTC	CASSVVGGYNEQFF
TRBV6-5	14	TRBJ1-5	.	.	TGTGCCAGTGCACAGCAGTATAGCAATCAGCCCCAGCATTTT	CASAQQYSNQPQHF
TRBV18	16	TRBJ2-6	.	.	TGTGCCAGCTCACTCGCCGGGAACTCACCGGCCAACGTCCTGACTTTC	CASSLAGNSPANVLTF
TRBV7-9	18	TRBJ2-6	.	.	TGTGCCAGCAGCCATACCGGGGGAGGAGACTCTGGGGCCAACGTCCTGACTTTC	CASSHTGGGDSGANVLTF
TRBV27	14	TRBJ1-2	TRBD1	.	TGTGCCAGCAGTTTGAAAGGGGGCCCCTATGGCTACACCTTC	CASSLKGGPYGYTF
TRBV5-8	13	TRBJ2-7	.	.	TGTGCCAGCAGCCCCGATGCGGTTTACGAGCAGTACTTC	CASSPDAVYEQYF
TRBV6-5	15	TRBJ1-2	TRBD1	.	TGTGCCAGCAGAGCAATAACAGGGGGTTACTATGGCTACACCTTC	CASRAITGGYYGYTF
TRBV7-2	16	TRBJ2-1	TRBD2	.	TGTGCCAGCAGCCCTAGAGTACTAGCGGGGAACAATGAGCAGTTCTTC	CASSPRVLAGNNEQFF
TRBV4-1	16	TRBJ2-2	TRBD1	few	TGCGCCAGCAGCCCCGCGACAGGGGCGATCACCGGGGAGCTGTTTTTT	CASSPATGAITGELFF
TRBV27	12	TRBJ1-1	.	.	TGTGCCAGCAGTCGCGCGGGCACTGAAGCTTTCTTT	CASSRAGTEAFF
TRBV7-2	18	TRBJ2-1	.	.	TGTGCCAGCAGCTTTAGAAGAAGCACACAGAACTCTTACAATGAGCAGTTCTTC	CASSFRRSTQNSYNEQFF
TRBV20-1	19	TRBJ2-1	TRBD2	.	TGCAGTGCTAGTCCTGGACTAGCGGGAGGCTCTAGCTCCTACAATGAGCAGTTCTTC	CSASPGLAGGSSSYNEQFF
TRBV20-1	16	TRBJ1-1	TRBD1	.	TGCAGTGCTAGTTATTTTTTGGGACAGGGCGACACTGAAGCTTTCTTT	CSASYFLGQGDTEAFF
TRBV19	14	TRBJ1-1	.	.	TGTGCCAGTAGTATAGTCGCCACGAACACTGAAGCTTTCTTT	CASSIVATNTEAFF
TRBV12-3/TRBV12-4	13	TRBJ2-7	TRBD2	.	TGTGCCAGCAGGGGGACTAACTCCTACGAGCAGTACTTC	CASRGTNSYEQYF
TRBV18	13	TRBJ1-6	.	once	TGTGCCAGCTCAGGGTCGCACCTTTCACCCCTCCACTTT	CASSGSHLSPLHF
TRBV27	15	TRBJ2-7	.	.	TGTGCCAGCCGACGATATAGTTCTCCAACCTACGAGCAGTACTTC	CASRRYSSPTYEQYF
TRBV11-2	14	TRBJ1-1	.	.	TGTGCCAGCAGATCGCAGAACTTGAACACTGAAGCTTTCTTT	CASRSQNLNTEAFF
TRBV6-6	15	TRBJ1-5	TRBD1	.	TGTGCCAGCAGCCCACGGGACAGGGAGAATCAGCCCCAGCATTTT	CASSPRDRENQPQHF
TRBV18	14	TRBJ2-7	.	.	TGTGCCAGCTCACCATCTCCGCCAGGGCACGAGCAGTACTTC	CASSPSPPGHEQYF
TRBV6-5	14	TRBJ2-7	TRBD2	.	TGTGCCAGCAGTCCCTTAGCGGGGGGCTACGAGCAGTACTTC	CASSPLAGGYEQYF
TRBV5-4	14	TRBJ1-2	.	.	TGTGCCAGCAGCTCCTACAGGGCTAACTATGGCTACACCTTC	CASSSYRANYGYTF
TRBV5-1	17	TRBJ2-6	TRBD1	.	TGCGCCAGCAGCTTGGGCCCAGGGGGCGCTGGGGCCAACGTCCTGACTTTC	CASSLGPGGAGANVLTF
TRBV9	15	TRBJ2-1	TRBD1	.	TGTGCCAGCAGCGCGGGACAGGGGATATACAATGAGCAGTTCTTC	CASSAGQGIYNEQFF
TRBV4-2	16	TRBJ2-3	TRBD2	.	TGTGCCAGCAGCCAAGAGTCTAGCGGGGGAACAGATACGCAGTATTTT	CASSQESSGGTDTQYF
TRBV28	13	TRBJ2-4	.	.	TGTGCCAGCAGTCTGGGGCCTGGAAACATTCAGTACTTC	CASSLGPGNIQYF
TRBV11-2	14	TRBJ1-2	.	.	TGTGCCAGCAGCTTAGCAGGGCGCAACTATGGCTACACCTTC	CASSLAGRNYGYTF
TRBV5-5	13	TRBJ1-2	.	few	TGTGCCAGCAGCCCGCGGGGGAATCAGGGCTACACCTTC	CASSPRGNQGYTF
TRBV9	13	TRBJ1-1	.	.	TGTGCCAGCAGCGTAGGGGGGAGTACTGAAGCTTTCTTT	CASSVGGSTEAFF
TRBV5-1	14	TRBJ2-7	TRBD1	.	TGCGCCAGCAGCTCGGGACAGGGGATTAGCGAGCAGTACTTC	CASSSGQGISEQYF
TRBV5-4	15	TRBJ2-7	TRBD2	few	TGTGCCAGCAGCTTCCTAGCGGGACGTCAGTACGAGCAGTACTTC	CASSFLAGRQYEQYF
TRBV27	15	TRBJ1-2	TRBD1	.	TGTGCCAGCAGTTTAATCGGACAGGGTATAGAGGGCTACACCTTC	CASSLIGQGIEGYTF
TRBV6-5	13	TRBJ1-4	TRBD1	.	TGTGCCAGCAGTCTAGGACAGGGCGGAAAACTGTTTTTT	CASSLGQGGKLFF
TRBV4-1	14	TRBJ1-1	.	once	TGCGCCAGCAGCCGGGGACACTCGAACACTGAAGCTTTCTTT	CASSRGHSNTEAFF
TRBV18	13	TRBJ2-7	TRBD1	.	TGTGCCAGCTCGGGGACAGCTTCCTACGAGCAGTACTTC	CASSGTASYEQYF
TRBV27	13	TRBJ2-7	.	.	TGTGCCAGCAGTTTGTTCGGCAGGGGCGAGCAGTACTTC	CASSLFGRGEQYF
TRBV12-5	15	TRBJ2-3	TRBD2	.	TGTGCTAGTGGTTCCATGGCTAGCGGTCCAGATACGCAGTATTTT	CASGSMASGPDTQYF
TRBV12-3/TRBV12-4	12	TRBJ2-5	.	.	TGTGCCAGCAGTCCATACCAAGAGACCCAGTACTTC	CASSPYQETQYF
TRBV5-1	16	TRBJ2-5	TRBD2	few	TGCGCCAGCAGCCCACCTAGCGGGGGGGGAGGAGAGACCCAGTACTTC	CASSPPSGGGGETQYF
TRBV7-9	12	TRBJ1-1	TRBD1	.	TGTGCCAGCAGCGAAGGACAGGCTGAAGCTTTCTTT	CASSEGQAEAFF
TRBV7-9	18	TRBJ1-5	TRBD1	.	TGTGCCAGCAGCATCGGGACAGGGGGCCTATATAGCAATCAGCCCCAGCATTTT	CASSIGTGGLYSNQPQHF
TRBV11-2	17	TRBJ2-1	TRBD2	.	TGTGCCAGCAGCTTAACGGGACTAGCGGGGGGGCTCAATGAGCAGTTCTTC	CASSLTGLAGGLNEQFF
TRBV15	15	TRBJ1-2	TRBD1	.	TGTGCCACCAGCAGACGCGACAGGGGGCCCTATGGCTACACCTTC	CATSRRDRGPYGYTF
TRBV6-5	15	TRBJ1-5	.	.	TGTGCCAGCAGCCGACAGAACCTCTCAAATCAGCCCCAGCATTTT	CASSRQNLSNQPQHF
TRBV2	17	TRBJ2-2	.	.	TGTGCCAGCAGTGTGAAGACAGCCCTACGGGGCACCGGGGAGCTGTTTTTT	CASSVKTALRGTGELFF
TRBV6-4	13	TRBJ1-5	.	once	TGTGCCAGCAGTCCAACAGGGTATCAGCCCCAGCATTTT	CASSPTGYQPQHF
TRBV27	14	TRBJ1-1	TRBD1	.	TGTGCCAGCAGTTTCCACAGGGGGAACACTGAAGCTTTCTTT	CASSFHRGNTEAFF
TRBV6-5	13	TRBJ1-1	.	.	TGTGCCAGCATCGGAAGATTCGCGACTGAAGCTTTCTTT	CASIGRFATEAFF